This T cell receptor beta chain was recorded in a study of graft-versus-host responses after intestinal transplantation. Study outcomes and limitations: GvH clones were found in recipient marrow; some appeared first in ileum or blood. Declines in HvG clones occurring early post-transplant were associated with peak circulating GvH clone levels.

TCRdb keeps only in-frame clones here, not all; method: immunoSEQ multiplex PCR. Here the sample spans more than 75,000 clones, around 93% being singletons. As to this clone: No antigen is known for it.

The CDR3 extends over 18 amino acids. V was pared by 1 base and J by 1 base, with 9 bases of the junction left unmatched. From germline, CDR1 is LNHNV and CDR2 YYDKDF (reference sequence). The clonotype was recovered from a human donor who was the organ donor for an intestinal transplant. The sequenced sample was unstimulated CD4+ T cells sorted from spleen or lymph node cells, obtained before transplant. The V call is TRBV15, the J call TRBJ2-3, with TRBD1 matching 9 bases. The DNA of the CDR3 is TGTGCCACCAGCAGAGTCCCCCCGACAGGGGGTCGCACAGATACGCAGTATTTT. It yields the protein CATSRVPPTGGRTDTQYF.